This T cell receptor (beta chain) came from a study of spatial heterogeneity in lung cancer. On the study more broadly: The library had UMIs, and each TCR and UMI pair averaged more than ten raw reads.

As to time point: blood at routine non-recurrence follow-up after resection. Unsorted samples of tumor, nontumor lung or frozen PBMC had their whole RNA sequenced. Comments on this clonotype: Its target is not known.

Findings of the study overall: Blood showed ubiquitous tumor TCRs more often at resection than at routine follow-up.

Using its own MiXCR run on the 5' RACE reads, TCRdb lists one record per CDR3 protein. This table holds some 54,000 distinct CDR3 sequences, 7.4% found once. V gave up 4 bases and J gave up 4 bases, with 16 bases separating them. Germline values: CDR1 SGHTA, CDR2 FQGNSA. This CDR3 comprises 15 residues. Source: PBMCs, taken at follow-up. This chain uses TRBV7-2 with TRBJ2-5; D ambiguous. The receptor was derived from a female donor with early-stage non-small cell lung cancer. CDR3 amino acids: CASSSSTLARETQYF. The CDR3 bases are TGTGCCAGCAGCTCCTCCACCCTGGCTCGAGAGACCCAGTACTTC.